This is a list of T cell receptor beta chains from one sample in a study of blood T cells in healthy people across ages. TCRdb redid the calling of the 5' RACE reads with MiXCR, one entry per CDR3 protein. The data contain more than 1 million distinct CDR3 sequences, 45% of them singletons. Material for sequencing was blood. Receptors originate from a woman aged 55-70 years in good health. The CDR3 runs from the conserved cysteine through the conserved F or W. The D gene is left open where the match is weak. Only part of the rows carry a size: once, few, many, or a class if the clone is expanded.

D	V	J	size	DNA	CDR3
.	TRBV20-1	TRBJ2-5	few	TGCAGTGCTAGACTGAGCAGGGGTTGGGAGACCCAGTACTTC	CSARLSRGWETQYF
.	TRBV9	TRBJ2-1	.	TGTGCCAGCAGCGTCTCCCTATGGAATGAGCAGTTCTTC	CASSVSLWNEQFF
TRBD1	TRBV6-2/TRBV6-3	TRBJ1-6	.	TGTGCCAGCAGTTACGAGGCAGGGGGATCACCCCTCCACTTT	CASSYEAGGSPLHF
.	TRBV10-3	TRBJ1-1	.	TGTGCCATCGCCCAGGGACAGAACACTGAAGCTTTCTTT	CAIAQGQNTEAFF
.	TRBV20-1	TRBJ2-7	.	TGCAGTGCTAGAGTGGGAATCGCTACCTACGAGCAGTACTTC	CSARVGIATYEQYF
.	TRBV29-1	TRBJ2-5	once	TGCAGCGCTGGACAGAAACGAGGAGAGACCCAGTACTTC	CSAGQKRGETQYF
TRBD1	TRBV6-6	TRBJ1-2	.	TGTGCCAGCAGCGGTGGGACAGGGGATGGCTACACCTTC	CASSGGTGDGYTF
TRBD2	TRBV29-1	TRBJ2-5	few	TGCAGCGTTAAGGCCTGGGACTATAAGCAGTACTTC	CSVKAWDYKQYF
.	TRBV28	TRBJ2-1	.	TGTGCCAGCAGTTTGGTTTCGGGGGCCCGATATGGTGAGCAGTTCTTC	CASSLVSGARYGEQFF
.	TRBV7-8	TRBJ2-7	.	TGTGCCAGCATTCTTACGGGCGACGAGCAGTACTTC	CASILTGDEQYF
.	TRBV20-1	TRBJ2-7	once	TGCAGTGCTACGGAAGCACCCTTCTACGAGCAGTACTTC	CSATEAPFYEQYF
.	TRBV5-1	TRBJ1-5	few	TGCGCCAGCAGCTCGGGACTAGCTGATCAGCCCCAGCATTTT	CASSSGLADQPQHF
TRBD2	TRBV24-1	TRBJ2-5	once	TGTGCCACCAGTGAGGTAGCGGGGGATGAGCAGTACTTC	CATSEVAGDEQYF
.	TRBV6-4	TRBJ2-1	.	TGTGCCAGCAGTCACACCCCTTTGGGCAATGAGCAGTTCTTC	CASSHTPLGNEQFF
.	TRBV27	TRBJ1-2	few	TGTGCCAGCAGCCCCCAAGTGCTGGCCGGCTACACCTTC	CASSPQVLAGYTF
TRBD1	TRBV11-2	TRBJ2-1	.	TGTGCCAGCAGAGGACAGGGAGAGGGCAATGAGCAGTTCTTC	CASRGQGEGNEQFF
TRBD2	TRBV6-2/TRBV6-3	TRBJ2-1	.	TGTGCCAGCAGTTACTTCCGGCTAGCGGTAACCTACAATGAGCAGTTCTTC	CASSYFRLAVTYNEQFF
.	TRBV24-1	TRBJ2-5	.	TGTGCCACCAGTGACAGAGTCCAAGAGACCCAGTACTTC	CATSDRVQETQYF